This T cell receptor beta chain was observed in a study of OX40 agonist ivuxolimab in advanced cancers. Regarding the study in general: Ivuxolimab was an agonistic, fully human IgG2 monoclonal antibody directed against OX40 (CD134), a costimulatory receptor. Intravenous ivuxolimab was administered to patients every 2 weeks at six dose levels: 0.01, 0.1, 0.3, 1.5, 3 and 10 mg/kg. Of the roughly 51 patients in dose escalation, about 20 had hepatocellular carcinoma, some 15 had melanoma, 9 had renal cell carcinoma and 9 had head and neck cancer. A male proportion of around 80% and a mean age of around 60 years, ranging from about 23 to 90, were recorded for the dose-escalation cohort. Patients were allowed to have had prior anti-PD-1, anti-PD-L1 or anti-CTLA-4 therapy, and around 40% of the dose-escalation patients had previously received checkpoint inhibitors. Partial responses occurred in three dose-escalation patients: two with cutaneous melanoma and one with hepatocellular carcinoma. Peripheral TCRbeta sequencing was intended to test whether TCR sequence diversity was altered and clonal T-cell expansion was caused by ivuxolimab. The paper describes the monotherapy dose-escalation part (N ≈ 51 patients) of the phase I trial of ivuxolimab.

Comments on this clone: There is no known antigen for this receptor. Per-base quality was not reported, and no clone a single base away is much larger than it.

Patients with a history of autoimmune disease or receiving systemic immunosuppression were excluded from the trial. Peripheral blood for TCR sequencing was drawn from every dose cohort at baseline, at cycle 4 day 1 and at cycle 7 day 1. Samples came from an open-label, multicenter, first-in-human phase I dose-escalation trial of ivuxolimab. Adults with locally advanced or metastatic head and neck squamous cell, hepatocellular, melanoma or renal cell carcinoma were enrolled in the trial. Before TCR sequencing, CD4+ and CD8+ T cells were separately sorted from peripheral blood. Overall study outcomes, separate from this receptor: Low levels of normalized T-cell clonal expansion were also shown by some nonresponding patients. The antigen specificity of the clonally expanded peripheral T cells was not determined. In the 0.1-3.0 mg/kg groups, partial responders were among the patients with the lowest normalized peripheral clonal expansion, particularly in CD8+ T cells. Clonal expansion of both CD4+ and CD8+ blood T cells was observed from baseline to week 6 at doses 0.1 to 3.0 mg/kg. After ivuxolimab, expanded clones were on average more numerous among CD8+ T cells than among CD4+ T cells.

Genomic DNA was isolated from the sorted cells so that the TCRbeta CDR3 region could be sequenced. TCRbeta CDR3 regions were sequenced using the immunoSEQ Assay. TCRdb mirrors the immuneACCESS table, restricted to in-frame sequences. Some clones are absent from its copies; in checked studies, under half trace to an unresolved V gene, and the reason for the others is unknown. For this sample the table gives some 25,000 clones, of which around four fifths were detected only once. About 1.3% of the sample is taken by the ten largest. V is reduced by 9 bases and J by 1 base, leaving a spacing of 24 bases between them. CDR1 and CDR2 are read off the germline V gene as SGHTA and FQGNSA. CDR3 length: 17 amino acids, cysteine to phenylalanine. The read is trimmed to its CDR3 DNA, 51 bases read in frame from base 1.

The starting material was CD4+ or CD8+ T cells sorted from blood, obtained in a trial of the OX40 agonist ivuxolimab. The sequence joins TRBV7-2 to TRBJ1-1; a confident D gene designation cannot be given. This TCR derives from an adult with an advanced solid tumor such as melanoma, head and neck, liver or kidney cancer. The CDR3 region reads CASRLRVWAGRNTEAFF. The nucleotide sequence reads as follows: TGTGCCAGTAGACTTAGAGTGTGGGCGGGGAGGAACACTGAAGCTTTCTTT.